This is a list of T cell receptor beta chains from one sample in a study of regulatory T cells in long-lasting Graves disease. TCRdb recomputed calls from the multiplex PCR reads with MiXCR, one row per CDR3 protein. The sample contains 360,000 or so distinct CDR3 sequences, 15% to 20% of which appear only once. This same sample was also part of a study on T cells in Graves' hyperthyroidism and ophthalmopathy.

The sequences come from peripheral blood mononuclear cells (PBMCs), collected at new diagnosis, from a patient treated with antithyroid drugs. The receptors here all came from a woman between 18 and 30 years old with Graves disease. Each CDR3 is given with its conserved first and last residue. A D gene is named only where the DNA matches it firmly. Some rows mark clone size as missing; the rest say once, few, many or name a class of expanded clone.

TRBJ2-2 . TRBV15 . CATSRVFVVGEPGELFF TGTGCCACCAGCAGAGTTTTTGTGGTGGGAGAGCCCGGGGAGCTGTTTTTT
TRBJ1-5 few TRBV6-1 . CASSEGFGNQPQHF TGTGCCAGCAGTGAAGGATTTGGCAATCAGCCCCAGCATTTT
TRBJ2-5 many TRBV11-2 TRBD2 CASSSGTSVLHVTQYF TGTGCCAGCAGCAGTGGGACTAGCGTTTTACACGTGACCCAGTACTTC
TRBJ1-6 . TRBV6-2/TRBV6-3 . CASSYVREPEVSHNSPLHF TGTGCCAGCAGTTACGTGAGGGAGCCCGAGGTGTCCCATAATTCACCCCTCCACTTT
TRBJ2-7 many TRBV5-6 . CATASFGRPGEQYF TGTGCCACCGCTTCGTTCGGACGCCCGGGGGAGCAGTACTTC
TRBJ2-1 many TRBV11-3 . CASSLREYYEQFF TGTGCCAGCAGCCTCCGGGAGTATTATGAGCAGTTCTTC
TRBJ2-2 few TRBV27 . CASSRGMESYTGELFF TGTGCCAGCTCCCGCGGGATGGAATCGTACACCGGGGAGCTGTTTTTT
TRBJ1-5 many TRBV28 . CASSFSLGGGQPQHF TGTGCCAGCAGCTTCAGCTTGGGAGGCGGTCAGCCCCAGCATTTT
TRBJ1-1 . TRBV2 . CASAGRDTEAFF TGTGCCAGCGCCGGGCGGGACACTGAAGCTTTCTTT
TRBJ2-1 many TRBV7-3 . CASSLMSSGGEQFF TGTGCCAGCAGCTTAATGAGTTCGGGGGGCGAGCAGTTCTTC
TRBJ1-1 once TRBV5-4 . CASSSKNQGGGEAFF TGTGCCAGCAGCTCGAAAAATCAGGGCGGGGGTGAAGCTTTCTTT
TRBJ2-4 many TRBV7-3 TRBD2 CASSNAGTSGGANIQYF TGTGCCAGCAGCAATGCCGGGACTAGCGGGGGGGCGAACATTCAGTACTTC
TRBJ1-2 . TRBV27 . CASSSIPGDYGYTF TGTGCCAGCAGTTCGATTCCGGGAGACTATGGCTACACCTTC
TRBJ1-4 many TRBV7-8 . CASSLARSLGKRNEKLFF TGTGCCAGCAGCTTAGCGAGGAGTTTGGGAAAACGGAATGAAAAACTGTTTTTT
TRBJ2-3 many TRBV20-1 . CSVTRSGHIAQYF TGCAGCGTTACTAGGTCAGGGCATATCGCGCAGTATTTT
TRBJ1-1 many TRBV6-2/TRBV6-3 . CASSNNLNTEAFF TGTGCCAGCAGCAATAATCTGAACACTGAAGCTTTCTTT
TRBJ1-5 many TRBV12-3/TRBV12-4 TRBD1 CASRQTGTANQPQHF TGTGCCAGCAGACAAACCGGGACAGCTAATCAGCCCCAGCATTTT
TRBJ2-1 many TRBV7-2 . CASSSSGEQFF TGTGCCAGCAGCTCATCAGGTGAGCAGTTCTTC
TRBJ2-2 many TRBV2 TRBD2 CASGGRIDTGELFF TGTGCCAGCGGCGGGAGAATCGACACCGGGGAGCTGTTTTTT
TRBJ2-4 . TRBV20-1 TRBD2 CSARDLAPGGDIQYF TGCAGTGCTAGAGATTTGGCCCCTGGGGGGGACATTCAGTACTTC
TRBJ2-2 . TRBV3-1 TRBD2 CASRLSGTSAGGELFF TGTGCCAGCAGACTTTCCGGGACTAGCGCAGGAGGGGAGCTGTTTTTT
TRBJ1-3 . TRBV2 . CASNARTTFSGNTIYF TGTGCCAGCAACGCAAGGACAACCTTCTCTGGAAACACCATATATTTT
TRBJ1-1 many TRBV6-1 . CASSESPQNTEAFF TGTGCCAGCAGTGAGTCTCCTCAGAACACTGAAGCTTTCTTT
TRBJ1-5 few TRBV5-1 . CASSLAGMGSQPQHF TGCGCCAGCAGCTTAGCAGGGATGGGTAGCCAGCCCCAGCATTTT
TRBJ2-5 . TRBV20-1 TRBD2 CSATRGLAGGLETQYF TGCAGTGCTACGAGGGGACTAGCGGGGGGGCTAGAGACCCAGTACTTC
TRBJ2-3 many TRBV12-3/TRBV12-4 TRBD2 CASSRPGLATDTQYF TGTGCCAGCAGTCGACCGGGACTAGCCACAGATACGCAGTATTTT
TRBJ1-1 many TRBV11-2 TRBD1 CASSLGQRSSEAFF TGTGCCAGCAGCCTGGGACAGCGTTCCTCTGAAGCTTTCTTT
TRBJ2-1 many TRBV28 . CATFGGGASSYNEQFF TGTGCCACCTTTGGGGGGGGGGCATCTTCCTACAATGAGCAGTTCTTC
TRBJ2-2 many TRBV11-2 . CASSLDRRTGELFF TGTGCCAGCAGCTTAGATCGGCGGACCGGGGAGCTGTTTTTT
TRBJ2-5 many TRBV5-5 TRBD1 CASSFMTGAWETQYF TGTGCCAGCAGCTTCATGACAGGGGCATGGGAGACCCAGTACTTC
TRBJ1-2 once TRBV5-1 . CASSLRGRDGYTF TGCGCCAGCAGCTTGCGAGGGAGAGATGGCTACACCTTC
TRBJ1-1 many TRBV3-1 . CASSQPDLLNTEAFF TGTGCCAGCAGCCAACCGGACCTACTGAACACTGAAGCTTTCTTT
TRBJ2-3 many TRBV20-1 . CSARGRLTRVGTDTQYF TGCAGTGCTAGAGGTAGACTGACTAGAGTTGGCACAGATACGCAGTATTTT
TRBJ2-1 many TRBV11-1 TRBD1 CASSLRRDRTVNEQFF TGTGCCAGCAGCTTAAGGAGGGACAGGACGGTGAATGAGCAGTTCTTC
TRBJ2-4 . TRBV28 TRBD1 CASSDPGGNIQYF TGTGCCAGCAGCGATCCAGGGGGCAATATTCAGTACTTC
TRBJ2-1 few TRBV7-9 . CASSLTISYNEQFF TGTGCCAGCAGCTTGACTATTTCCTACAATGAGCAGTTCTTC
TRBJ2-7 . TRBV18 TRBD2 CASSPPGLAGDERYF TGTGCCAGCTCACCACCGGGACTAGCGGGAGACGAGCGGTACTTC
TRBJ2-1 few TRBV12-3/TRBV12-4 . CASTPQLAGHNEQFF TGTGCCAGCACCCCCCAGTTGGCGGGGCACAATGAGCAGTTCTTC
TRBJ2-2 many TRBV5-1 . CASSSGDSGGELFF TGCGCCAGCAGTAGTGGGGACTCAGGCGGGGAGCTGTTTTTT
TRBJ2-3 many TRBV14 . CASSQSGTYTTDTQYF TGTGCCAGCAGCCAAAGCGGCACCTACACCACAGATACGCAGTATTTT
TRBJ1-1 many TRBV10-3 . CAISEAGHGVLEAFF TGTGCCATCAGTGAGGCCGGACACGGCGTACTTGAAGCTTTCTTT
TRBJ2-3 many TRBV11-2 . CASSLDTTDTQYF TGTGCCAGCAGCTTAGATACCACAGATACGCAGTATTTT
TRBJ2-2 few TRBV11-2 . CASSLPPTTEHRGAVF TGTGCCAGCAGCTTACCCCCGACTACAGAACACCGGGGAGCTGTTTTT
TRBJ2-2 few TRBV20-1 . CSAPGWKGINTGELFF TGCAGTGCCCCTGGGTGGAAGGGGATTAACACCGGGGAGCTGTTTTTT
TRBJ2-4 . TRBV5-1 TRBD2 CASSPVTSGLNIQYF TGCGCCAGCAGCCCGGTGACTAGCGGGTTAAACATTCAGTACTTC
TRBJ2-5 many TRBV20-1 . CSARQQMQETQYF TGCAGTGCTAGGCAACAGATGCAAGAGACCCAGTACTTC
TRBJ2-1 many TRBV7-9 TRBD2 CASSLGIGLAGGSYNEQFF TGTGCCAGCAGCTTAGGGATCGGACTAGCGGGAGGCTCCTACAATGAGCAGTTCTTC
TRBJ1-2 many TRBV5-1 . CASSSYDGGESNGYTF TGCGCCAGCAGCTCGTACGATGGCGGGGAATCGAATGGCTACACCTTC
TRBJ2-7 . TRBV19 TRBD2 CASSGLAGSGYEQYF TGTGCCAGTAGTGGACTAGCGGGATCAGGGTACGAGCAGTACTTC
TRBJ2-7 many TRBV28 TRBD2 CASSPLAGLTYEQYF TGTGCCAGCAGCCCCCTAGCGGGATTGACCTACGAGCAGTACTTC
TRBJ1-2 few TRBV25-1 . CASSQGSLSYGYTF TGTGCCAGCAGTCAGGGGTCGCTCTCCTATGGCTACACCTTC
TRBJ2-1 . TRBV7-9 . CASSPPTGDNEQFF TGTGCCAGCAGCCCCCCCACAGGAGACAATGAGCAGTTCTTC
TRBJ2-1 many TRBV20-1 . CSAFHRLAYNEQFF TGCAGTGCCTTCCACCGACTAGCCTACAATGAGCAGTTCTTC
TRBJ2-1 few TRBV3-1 TRBD2 CASRELAGGHNEQFF TGTGCCAGCAGGGAACTAGCGGGAGGTCACAATGAGCAGTTCTTC
TRBJ2-5 . TRBV15 . CATSSRIRETQYF TGTGCCACCAGTTCCCGGATCCGGGAGACCCAGTACTTC
TRBJ1-1 few TRBV7-9 . CASTPSGGGRAEAFF TGTGCCAGCACCCCGTCGGGGGGAGGTAGAGCTGAAGCTTTCTTT
TRBJ2-7 few TRBV29-1 TRBD2 CSVTSGISYEQYF TGCAGCGTTACTAGCGGGATCAGCTACGAGCAGTACTTC
TRBJ2-2 many TRBV6-4 TRBD1 CASSDQGADTGELFF TGTGCCAGCAGTGACCAGGGGGCGGACACCGGGGAGCTGTTTTTT
TRBJ2-1 many TRBV2 . CASSETAYNEQFF TGTGCCAGCAGTGAAACAGCGTACAATGAGCAGTTCTTC